Listed here are 30 T cell receptor beta chains from one sample, sequenced in a study of CXCR3-negative and CXCR3-positive naive CD8 T cells. With UMI labels, 5' RACE was used to prepare the TRB cDNA libraries. TCRdb reprocessed the 5' RACE reads, keeping one entry per CDR3 protein, no DNA. The repertoire table contains just under 65,000 distinct CDR3 sequences. No antigen has been assigned to these receptors. Findings and caveats of the study: Hydrophobicity was higher for TRB CDR3s found in CXCR3-positive naive cells than in CXCR3-negative naive cells.

The sample consisted of naive CXCR3+ CD8+ T cells from blood. Subset given: CD45RO-CCR7+CD27+CD95- naive CD8+ T cells expressing CXCR3 (TNR3+). The receptors come from a human donor in good health. Some clones in this sample may be carry-over from other donors' samples.

This chain uses TRBV28 with TRBJ2-5; lacking DNA, the TRBD2 call made by TCRdb goes unchecked. CDR1 and CDR2 (germline): MDHEN, SYDVKM. This CDR3 has 19 residues. The CDR3 sequence: CASSFPTLSGGYDRGTQYF.

The chain recombines TRBV29-1 with TRBJ2-7; there is no DNA to check the TCRdb D call of TRBD2. In germline, CDR1 is SQVTM, CDR2 ANQGSEA. This CDR3 comprises 14 residues. CDR3 sequence reads: CSVVPSGVPYEQYF.

This chain connects TRBV29-1 to TRBJ1-2. This CDR3 is built from 12 residues. CDR1 is SQVTM, CDR2 ANQGSEA, per germline. The CDR3 sequence: CSVEDVLWGYTF.

The CDR3 loop reads CAISTPAGHEQFF. V usage is TRBV10-3 and J usage is TRBJ2-1. CDR1 and CDR2 from the germline V gene are ENHRY and SYGVKD. The CDR3 spans 13 residues.

The chain recombines TRBV4-1 with TRBJ2-3; TCRdb reports TRBD1, a call that lacks DNA to check it against. CDR1 is MGHRA and CDR2 is YSYEKL in the germline V gene. The CDR3 is made up of 16 amino acids. This CDR3 is CASSQHRGATGDTQYF.

CDR3 protein: CSVERLSSYEQYF. This rearrangement joins TRBV29-1 to TRBJ2-7. Germline V CDR1 and CDR2: SQVTM, ANQGSEA. CDR3 length: 13 residues.

This chain joins TRBV18 and TRBJ1-2; as DNA is missing, the TRBD1 call by TCRdb cannot be tested. This CDR3 is 18 amino acids long. Germline assignment: CDR1 KGHSH and CDR2 LQKENI. The CDR3 here is CASSPSTWGQGRSDGYTF.

The chain couples TRBV20-1 to TRBJ2-1; as DNA is missing, the TRBD2 call by TCRdb cannot be tested. The CDR3 runs 16 residues. CDR1 is DFQATT and CDR2 is SNEGSKA in the germline V gene (reference sequence). The CDR3 region is CSARSPRGSSYNEQFF.

The genes are TRBV6-4 and TRBJ2-1; TCRdb designates TRBD2, a call that cannot be tested without DNA. This CDR3 has 15 residues. Germline V gene data show CDR1 as MRHNA and CDR2 as SNTAGT. The CDR3 loop is CASSEIAGTYNEQFF.

This chain links TRBV4-1 with TRBJ2-1. Germline CDR1 MGHRA, CDR2 YSYEKL. The length of the CDR3 is 12 residues. The CDR3 reads CASSQFVGEQFF.

The chain employs TRBV20-1 and TRBJ2-7; lacking DNA, the TRBD1 call made by TCRdb goes unchecked. Per germline, CDR1 DFQATT and CDR2 SNEGSKA (reference sequence). This CDR3 is 15 amino acids long. The CDR3 here is CSARDLRGHAYEQYF.

J is TRBJ2-1 and V is TRBV29-1. CDR1 and CDR2 from the germline V gene are SQVTM and ANQGSEA. CDR3 length: 12 residues. CDR3 region: CSLLGQLGEQFF.

The chain employs TRBV12-3 or TRBV12-4 and TRBJ2-1; TCRdb calls TRBD2, which cannot be checked without DNA. This CDR3 is 14 amino acids long. This chain's CDR3 is CASSLKELANEQFF.

The rearrangement uses TRBV19 and TRBJ2-4; without DNA, the TCRdb call of TRBD1 cannot be checked. The germline CDR1 and CDR2 sequences are LNHDA and SQIVND (reference sequence). The CDR3 sequence is 16 residues long. CDR3 region: CASSLDRAEGKNIQYF.

The rearrangement joins TRBV29-1 to TRBJ2-5; TCRdb designates TRBD2, a call that cannot be tested without DNA. The CDR3 totals 14 residues. Germline values: CDR1 SQVTM, CDR2 ANQGSEA. The CDR3 loop is CSLKLAGALGTQYF.

The chain has TRBV29-1 and TRBJ2-2; TCRdb reports TRBD1, a call that lacks DNA to check it against. The CDR3 is 11 amino acids. Germline V gene sequence: CDR1 SQVTM, CDR2 ANQGSEA. Here the CDR3 reads CSVLGGGELFF.

V is TRBV4-3 and J is TRBJ2-3; TCRdb's D call of TRBD2 is untestable without DNA. The germline CDR1 and CDR2 sequences are LGHNA and YSLEER. CDR3 size: 15 residues. CDR3 amino acids: CASSHRRGFSDTQYF.

The chain employs TRBV10-1 and TRBJ2-3. This CDR3 has 12 residues. CDR1 WNHNN and CDR2 SYGVQD come from the germline V gene (reference sequence). The CDR3 reads CASSDFTDTQYF.

The chain links TRBV6-5 to TRBJ2-3; TCRdb selects TRBD2, and the lack of DNA leaves this call unchecked. Germline assignment: CDR1 MNHEY and CDR2 SVGAGI. This CDR3 is 14 amino acids long. The CDR3 loop reads CASSLSSGGDTQYF.

V gene TRBV21-1 combines with J gene TRBJ2-7; TCRdb's D call, TRBD2, is unchecked because there is no DNA. TRBV21-1 corresponds to a pseudogene. The CDR3 extends over 16 amino acids. The CDR3 sequence: CASSLRRLEISYEQYF.

The rearrangement joins TRBV20-1 to TRBJ2-3; with no DNA, the TCRdb D assignment of TRBD2 cannot be verified. The CDR3 is made up of 14 amino acids. Germline lookup yields CDR1 DFQATT and CDR2 SNEGSKA (reference sequence). CDR3 region: CRPVTSGLADTKYF.

The rearrangement joins TRBV4-2 to TRBJ1-1; TCRdb's D call of TRBD1 is untestable without DNA. From germline, CDR1 is LGHNA and CDR2 YNFKEQ. The CDR3 extends over 18 amino acids. CDR3 in amino acids: CASSPKGAAAFMNTEAFF.

The chain recombines TRBV7-9 with TRBJ2-7; no DNA is available, so the TRBD1 call from TCRdb remains unchecked. The length of the CDR3 is 14 residues. From germline, CDR1 is SEHNR and CDR2 FQNEAQ (reference sequence). CDR3 amino acids: CASSGDREPYEQYF.

V usage is TRBV5-5 and J usage is TRBJ2-5; the TCRdb call, TRBD1, lacks DNA for checking. The CDR3 length is 14 residues. Germline V lookup: CDR1 SGHKS, CDR2 YYEKEE (reference sequence). CDR3 sequence: CASSLPGRQETQYF.

The rearrangement joins TRBV3-1 to TRBJ2-3; the D call of TRBD1 rests on TCRdb alone, since no DNA is present to check it. CDR3 length: 16 amino acids. CDR1 is LGHDT and CDR2 is YNNKEL in the germline V gene (reference sequence). CDR3 region: CASSQEVGGSTDTQYF.

V gene TRBV12-3 or TRBV12-4 combines with J gene TRBJ1-2; TCRdb's D call of TRBD1 is untestable without DNA. The CDR3 runs to 14 residues. CDR3 sequence reads: CASSLSGTLWGYTF.

The V gene is TRBV14, the J gene TRBJ2-7; the D call from TCRdb, TRBD2, cannot be confirmed without DNA. Germline CDR1 and CDR2: SGHDN and FVKESK. CDR3 size: 14 residues. This chain's CDR3 is CASSHSGAFYEQYF.

This chain joins TRBV29-1 and TRBJ2-1; TCRdb indicates TRBD1, and absent DNA this call remains unverified. The CDR3 contains 12 residues. Per germline, CDR1 SQVTM and CDR2 ANQGSEA. CDR3 region: CSARQAQGPQFF.

This chain joins TRBV10-2 and TRBJ2-1; TCRdb names TRBD2, which stays unverified in the absence of DNA. Germline CDR1 WSHSY, CDR2 SAAADI. The CDR3 extends over 16 amino acids. CDR3 amino acids: CASRTSGKGRYNEQFF.

V usage is TRBV15 and J usage is TRBJ2-1; TCRdb indicates TRBD1, and absent DNA this call remains unverified. Germline V gene data show CDR1 as LNHNV and CDR2 as YYDKDF (reference sequence). The CDR3 contains 14 residues. This chain's CDR3 is CATSGGRFTNEQFF.